This passage covers 22 T cell receptor beta chains from one sample sequenced in a study of OX40 agonist ivuxolimab in advanced cancers. Sequencing was performed with immunoSEQ multiplex PCR; in TCRdb, only in-frame clones are kept and a portion is missing. The sample lists about 68,000 clones; more than 65% were seen once. This specimen was CD4+ or CD8+ T cells sorted from blood, taken in a trial of the OX40 agonist ivuxolimab. These receptors all come from an adult with an advanced solid tumor such as melanoma, head and neck, liver or kidney cancer.

The rearrangement joins TRBV29-1 to TRBJ2-7; TRBD1 aligns across 11 bases. This CDR3 is 13 amino acids long. V gave up 4 bases and J gave up 3 bases; unmatched junction bases: 2. Germline CDR1 SQVTM, CDR2 ANQGSEA. The CDR3 nucleotides read TGCAGCGTTGCCGGGACAGGGGGCTACGAGCAGTACTTC. Protein product: CSVAGTGGYEQYF.

This clone was observed a handful of times. The chain combines TRBV27 with TRBJ1-1; no clear D. The V and J ends lost 4 bases and 7 bases respectively, with 10 bases between them. Germline V gene lookup returns CDR1 MNHEY and CDR2 SMNVEV (reference sequence). The CDR3 runs to 12 residues. CDR3 coding DNA: TGTGCCAGCAGTTATCCGACGGTTGAAGCTTTCTTT. It encodes CASSYPTVEAFF.

J is TRBJ2-7 and V is TRBV4-3, with 10 bases fitting TRBD2. Germline V gives CDR1 LGHNA, CDR2 YSLEER. The CDR3 totals 14 residues. V dropped 4 bases and J dropped 2; count of bases not matched to a gene: 2. The CDR3, as DNA: TGCGCCAGCAGCCTAAGCGGGAGGGCCTACGAGCAGTACTTC. Its translation: CASSLSGRAYEQYF.

This chain uses TRBV5-1 with TRBJ2-7, with D possibly TRBD2 on 6 matching bases. This CDR3 comprises 13 residues. In germline, CDR1 is SGHRS, CDR2 YFSETQ. Trimming took off 4 bases at V and 7 bases at J, with 15 bases between the two ends. In DNA, the CDR3 is TGCGCCAGCAGCCCCGGAGGGGCGGGTGAGCAGTACTTC. It is translated as CASSPGGAGEQYF.

The genes are TRBV29-1 and TRBJ2-5; D uncertain. The germline gives CDR1 SQVTM, CDR2 ANQGSEA. V was cut by 4 bases and J by 1 base, with 4 bases left in between. This CDR3 comprises 11 residues. The CDR3 region is CSVVSQETQYF. The CDR3 bases are TGCAGCGTTGTCAGCCAAGAGACCCAGTACTTC.

The rearrangement joins TRBV5-1 to TRBJ2-3, with a possible D match to TRBD2 (5 bases). The germline V gene encodes CDR1 SGHRS and CDR2 YFSETQ. This CDR3 has 16 residues. V was pared by 0 bases and J by 1 base, with 12 bases between. CDR3 DNA sequence: TGCGCCAGCAGCTTGGCCGTCCAGAGGGGCACAGATACGCAGTATTTT. It yields the protein CASSLAVQRGTDTQYF.

This clone was seen a single time. The rearrangement joins TRBV7-2 to TRBJ2-1; D may be TRBD1 or TRBD2 (5 bases each). Germline lookup yields CDR1 SGHTA and CDR2 FQGNSA. Between the trimmed V and J ends, which lost 0 bases and 11 bases, there was a span of 5 bases. This CDR3 has 11 residues. The CDR3 here is CASSLAGQQFF. The DNA for the CDR3 is TGTGCCAGCAGCTTAGCGGGACAGCAGTTCTTC.

The rearrangement uses TRBV7-2 and TRBJ1-2, with D possibly being TRBD1 (5 bases). Germline values: CDR1 SGHTA, CDR2 FQGNSA. The CDR3 contains 15 residues. V gave up 3 bases and J gave up 8 bases, with 19 bases separating them. CDR3 in amino acids: CASSFDPGAVGGYTF. The CDR3 coding sequence is TGTGCCAGCAGCTTCGACCCCGGGGCTGTGGGGGGCTACACCTTC.

This rearrangement joins TRBV28 to TRBJ1-2; TRBD1 matches at 7 bases. This CDR3 is 16 amino acids long. V shed 7 bases and J 4 bases; nucleotides not matched to a gene: 15. Germline V lookup: CDR1 MDHEN, CDR2 SYDVKM. DNA of the CDR3: TGTGCCAGCATCCTATCCATCGGGGCAGGGGGCTATGGCTACACCTTC. Amino acids: CASILSIGAGGYGYTF.

The DNA of the CDR3 is TGCGCCAGCAGTGAGAGCGGGGCCCAACTTGGAGAGACCCAGTACTTC. Protein sequence: CASSESGAQLGETQYF. The chain is built from TRBV10-1 and TRBJ2-5; 7 bases line up with TRBD2. From germline, CDR1 is WNHNN and CDR2 SYGVQD (reference sequence). The CDR3 consists of 16 residues. The V and J ends lost 2 bases and 4 bases, in that order; junction bases with no gene match: 10.

This clone has just a few counts. The chain recombines TRBV19 with TRBJ2-3; possibly TRBD2 for D (5 bases). Germline CDR1 reads LNHDA; CDR2 reads SQIVND (reference sequence). The CDR3 sequence is 15 residues long. Trimming stripped 3 bases from V and 2 bases from J, with 12 bases between. The CDR3 DNA sequence: TGTGCCAGTAGTATGAGGGTAGGGTTCACAGATACGCAGTATTTT. It specifies CASSMRVGFTDTQYF.

V gene TRBV7-8 combines with J gene TRBJ2-7; maybe TRBD1 (6 bases). This CDR3 has 14 residues. Trimming stripped 5 bases from V and 1 base from J, with 12 bases between. Germline V gene data show CDR1 as SGHVS and CDR2 as FQNEAQ. The CDR3 region is CASSRTVRSYEQYF. The DNA for the CDR3 is TGTGCCAGCAGCCGGACAGTTAGATCCTACGAGCAGTACTTC.

The rearrangement uses TRBV7-2 and TRBJ2-7, with D perhaps TRBD1 (5 bases). Germline values: CDR1 SGHTA, CDR2 FQGNSA. The V end was cut by 4 bases, the J end by 2 bases, with 12 bases between. The CDR3 sequence is 14 residues long. For the CDR3, the DNA is TGTGCCAGCAGCTCGAGACAGATTCCCTACGAGCAGTACTTC. It is translated as CASSSRQIPYEQYF.

The chain recombines TRBV10-3 with TRBJ1-3; D call uncertain. V lost 3 bases, J lost 0 bases, and 6 bases lay in between. Germline CDR1 reads ENHRY; CDR2 reads SYGVKD. This CDR3 is 14 amino acids long. CDR3 nucleotide sequence: TGTGCCATCAGTGATAGACCCTCTGGAAACACCATATATTTT. Its protein is CAISDRPSGNTIYF.

Notes on this clone: One junction end does not reproduce the germline sequence, and a read error may be involved. CDR3 nucleotides: TGTGCTAGCAGCTCTGGGACAGCAGATACGCAGTATTTT. It encodes CASSSGTADTQYF. V gene TRBV7-7 combines with J gene TRBJ2-3, with TRBD1 identical over 7 bases. Germline CDR1 SSHAT, CDR2 FNYEAQ (reference sequence). The CDR3 has 13 residues.

This clone appeared a single time. V usage is TRBV19 and J usage is TRBJ2-1, with 11 bases that match TRBD2. This CDR3 comprises 14 residues. Trimming at V came to 3 bases and at J to 8 bases, leaving 3 bases not matched to a gene. The germline V gene encodes CDR1 LNHDA and CDR2 SQIVND (reference sequence). CDR3 residues: CASSMVLAGDEQFF. DNA for the CDR3: TGTGCCAGTAGTATGGTACTAGCGGGAGATGAGCAGTTCTTC.

This rearrangement joins TRBV2 to TRBJ2-3, with D possibly being TRBD2 (5 bases). The CDR3 extends over 14 amino acids. Germline V gene sequence: CDR1 SNHLY, CDR2 FYNNEI. Trimming took off 9 bases at V and 2 bases at J, with 15 bases between the two ends. This CDR3 is CASGSPPLTDTQYF. The CDR3 coding sequence is TGTGCCAGTGGGAGCCCCCCACTCACAGATACGCAGTATTTT. Full variable domain (missing parts from reference TRBV2 and TRBJ2-3): EPEVTQTPSHQVTQMGQEVILRCVPISNHLYFYWYRQILGQKVEFLVSFYNNEISEKSEIFDDQFSVERPDGSNFTLKIRSTKLEDSAMYFCASGSPPLTDTQYFGPGTRLTVL.

V and J are TRBV19 and TRBJ2-7, with TRBD2 identical over 10 bases. The CDR3 covers 13 residues. The junction had 5 bases not matched to a gene; V was cut back by 6 bases and J by 6 bases. Germline V lookup: CDR1 LNHDA, CDR2 SQIVND (reference sequence). CDR3 nucleotides: TGTGCCAGTAGACGTTCTAGCGGGAGCGAGCAGTACTTC. This sequence encodes CASRRSSGSEQYF.

This rearrangement joins TRBV7-9 to TRBJ2-7; 7 bases map to TRBD2. With 4 bases clipped from V and 3 bases from J, the junction kept 12 bases outside the gene matches. The germline gives CDR1 SEHNR, CDR2 FQNEAQ (reference sequence). The CDR3 spans 16 residues. This CDR3 reads CASSSPSGLVGYEQYF. Here the CDR3 DNA reads TGTGCCAGCAGCTCCCCGAGTGGACTAGTTGGCTACGAGCAGTACTTC.

The J gene is TRBJ1-2, the V gene TRBV6-5; the match to TRBD1 covers 9 bases. V was clipped by 5 bases and J by 2 bases; unmatched bases: 6. Germline-derived CDR1 and CDR2 are MNHEY and SVGAGI. The CDR3 covers 15 residues. CDR3 residues: CASSPGQGRNYGYTF. CDR3 DNA sequence: TGTGCCAGCAGTCCAGGACAGGGGAGGAACTATGGCTACACCTTC.

The chain uses TRBV14 and TRBJ2-7, with a weak D call TRBD1 (6 bases). CDR3 length equals 15 residues. Germline CDR1 and CDR2: SGHDN and FVKESK. Trimming took off 3 bases at V and 3 bases at J, with 15 bases between the two ends. CDR3 region: CASSQVGTSFYEQYF. CDR3 bases: TGTGCCAGCAGCCAGGTCGGGACATCTTTCTACGAGCAGTACTTC.

This sequence joins TRBV9 and TRBJ2-3; D is ambiguous. Per germline, CDR1 SGDLS and CDR2 YYNGEE. Trimming removed 1 base at V and 8 bases at J, with 14 bases between. The CDR3 loop spans 14 amino acids. CDR3 coding DNA: TGTGCCAGCAGCGTAAATCCACTCACCGGTACGCAGTATTTT. Amino acids: CASSVNPLTGTQYF.